This TCR beta chain was obtained from a study of T cell repertoires in ileal Crohn's disease (dated by TCRdb to the late 2010s). Broadly, across the study: At the time of surgery, about a third of patients were active smokers, and the median duration of disease was 6.5 to 8.5 years. Surgery was performed for a complication in all patients, with stricturing disease in roughly 61% and penetrating disease in around 40%. Postoperative therapy was given to about half of the patients, with thiopurines administered to 11 patients and anti-TNF agents administered to around 19 patients. TCR repertoire analysis was performed in a few dozen Crohn's disease patients drawn from a prospective multicentre cohort. The study was conducted in parallel with a multicentre cohort built to find predictors of early endoscopic recurrence after ileocolonic resection. A Rutgeerts score higher than i0 was the definition used for endoscopic postoperative recurrence. The study sequenced about 180 mucosal samples from 57 patients, taken at several locations on the surgical specimen and at postoperative endoscopy. What the work shows at the level of the full study, not this receptor alone: Compared with CD4 T cells, sorted CD8 T cells contained more high-frequency clones, which suggests that the mucosal expansions were mostly CD8. A significantly higher proportion of clonal expansions was observed in active smokers at surgery than in non-smokers (approximately 28% vs 17%, p=0.02). Higher percentages of high-frequency clones at the time of surgery were linked to endoscopic recurrence, and every patient with clonality above 26.8% (18/57) had recurrence. Only a subgroup of patients, of unstated size, had mucosal CD4 and CD8 T cells sorted and sequenced.

For commercial TCRB immunosequencing, about 0.45 micrograms of biopsy DNA were submitted for each sample. CDR3 regions were amplified from genomic DNA by Adaptive Biotechnology using a two-step, amplification bias-controlled multiplex PCR. In the first PCR, primers covered every V and J gene segment, and in the second PCR, barcodes and Illumina adapters were added. An Illumina instrument was used to sequence the CDR3 libraries. In the paper's pipeline: The analysis drew on both the pipelines supplied by the vendor and custom analysis of the raw data in R/Bioconductor running R version 3.3.0. Clonality, ranging from 0 to 1, was calculated as the inverse of the normalised Shannon entropy of all productive clones. The repertoire share taken up by the top 100 clones defined high-frequency clones, and only clones that passed a 95% confidence test were kept. The Simpson index measured repertoire diversity, and the Morisita-Horn index measured overlap between samples. This immuneACCESS table, as held by TCRdb, lists in-frame sequences with V and J called but not all clones. Of the missing ones, under half trace to an unresolved V gene in checked studies; the others have no known cause. Clone size and the V and J calls come from that table; the DNA yielded D and trimming. Across this sample there are 2,500 or so clones, with 84% seen only once. Roughly 7% of the sample is held by the ten biggest clonotypes.

The CDR3 has 14 amino acids, counting the end cysteine and phenylalanine. Only the CDR3 region is kept as DNA, spanning 42 bases read in frame from base 1. CDR1 SQVTM and CDR2 ANQGSEA are derived from the germline V gene. Trimming at the junction amounts to 1 base on V and 2 bases on J, and the germline ends lie 10 bases apart. To be eligible, patients had to be adults with ileal or ileocolonic Crohn's disease and an indication for ileocolonic resection. Whole ileal mucosal biopsies were kept frozen at -80 degrees C prior to DNA extraction. A TRizol-based method was used to extract genomic DNA from the frozen whole biopsies, and the DNA was quantified with a NanoDrop 2000 spectrophotometer. This clone showed up just once. Its binding antigen is unknown. Base quality data are lacking; no much larger clone is found one base away.

This TCR was recovered from an adult with Crohn's disease. The specimen was ileal tissue. The rearranged chain carries TRBV29-1 and TRBJ2-3; TRBD1 might be the D gene, on 6 matching bases. The CDR3 protein: CSVEGQGNTDTQYF. The nucleotides read TGCAGCGTTGAAGGTCAGGGGAACACAGATACGCAGTATTTT.